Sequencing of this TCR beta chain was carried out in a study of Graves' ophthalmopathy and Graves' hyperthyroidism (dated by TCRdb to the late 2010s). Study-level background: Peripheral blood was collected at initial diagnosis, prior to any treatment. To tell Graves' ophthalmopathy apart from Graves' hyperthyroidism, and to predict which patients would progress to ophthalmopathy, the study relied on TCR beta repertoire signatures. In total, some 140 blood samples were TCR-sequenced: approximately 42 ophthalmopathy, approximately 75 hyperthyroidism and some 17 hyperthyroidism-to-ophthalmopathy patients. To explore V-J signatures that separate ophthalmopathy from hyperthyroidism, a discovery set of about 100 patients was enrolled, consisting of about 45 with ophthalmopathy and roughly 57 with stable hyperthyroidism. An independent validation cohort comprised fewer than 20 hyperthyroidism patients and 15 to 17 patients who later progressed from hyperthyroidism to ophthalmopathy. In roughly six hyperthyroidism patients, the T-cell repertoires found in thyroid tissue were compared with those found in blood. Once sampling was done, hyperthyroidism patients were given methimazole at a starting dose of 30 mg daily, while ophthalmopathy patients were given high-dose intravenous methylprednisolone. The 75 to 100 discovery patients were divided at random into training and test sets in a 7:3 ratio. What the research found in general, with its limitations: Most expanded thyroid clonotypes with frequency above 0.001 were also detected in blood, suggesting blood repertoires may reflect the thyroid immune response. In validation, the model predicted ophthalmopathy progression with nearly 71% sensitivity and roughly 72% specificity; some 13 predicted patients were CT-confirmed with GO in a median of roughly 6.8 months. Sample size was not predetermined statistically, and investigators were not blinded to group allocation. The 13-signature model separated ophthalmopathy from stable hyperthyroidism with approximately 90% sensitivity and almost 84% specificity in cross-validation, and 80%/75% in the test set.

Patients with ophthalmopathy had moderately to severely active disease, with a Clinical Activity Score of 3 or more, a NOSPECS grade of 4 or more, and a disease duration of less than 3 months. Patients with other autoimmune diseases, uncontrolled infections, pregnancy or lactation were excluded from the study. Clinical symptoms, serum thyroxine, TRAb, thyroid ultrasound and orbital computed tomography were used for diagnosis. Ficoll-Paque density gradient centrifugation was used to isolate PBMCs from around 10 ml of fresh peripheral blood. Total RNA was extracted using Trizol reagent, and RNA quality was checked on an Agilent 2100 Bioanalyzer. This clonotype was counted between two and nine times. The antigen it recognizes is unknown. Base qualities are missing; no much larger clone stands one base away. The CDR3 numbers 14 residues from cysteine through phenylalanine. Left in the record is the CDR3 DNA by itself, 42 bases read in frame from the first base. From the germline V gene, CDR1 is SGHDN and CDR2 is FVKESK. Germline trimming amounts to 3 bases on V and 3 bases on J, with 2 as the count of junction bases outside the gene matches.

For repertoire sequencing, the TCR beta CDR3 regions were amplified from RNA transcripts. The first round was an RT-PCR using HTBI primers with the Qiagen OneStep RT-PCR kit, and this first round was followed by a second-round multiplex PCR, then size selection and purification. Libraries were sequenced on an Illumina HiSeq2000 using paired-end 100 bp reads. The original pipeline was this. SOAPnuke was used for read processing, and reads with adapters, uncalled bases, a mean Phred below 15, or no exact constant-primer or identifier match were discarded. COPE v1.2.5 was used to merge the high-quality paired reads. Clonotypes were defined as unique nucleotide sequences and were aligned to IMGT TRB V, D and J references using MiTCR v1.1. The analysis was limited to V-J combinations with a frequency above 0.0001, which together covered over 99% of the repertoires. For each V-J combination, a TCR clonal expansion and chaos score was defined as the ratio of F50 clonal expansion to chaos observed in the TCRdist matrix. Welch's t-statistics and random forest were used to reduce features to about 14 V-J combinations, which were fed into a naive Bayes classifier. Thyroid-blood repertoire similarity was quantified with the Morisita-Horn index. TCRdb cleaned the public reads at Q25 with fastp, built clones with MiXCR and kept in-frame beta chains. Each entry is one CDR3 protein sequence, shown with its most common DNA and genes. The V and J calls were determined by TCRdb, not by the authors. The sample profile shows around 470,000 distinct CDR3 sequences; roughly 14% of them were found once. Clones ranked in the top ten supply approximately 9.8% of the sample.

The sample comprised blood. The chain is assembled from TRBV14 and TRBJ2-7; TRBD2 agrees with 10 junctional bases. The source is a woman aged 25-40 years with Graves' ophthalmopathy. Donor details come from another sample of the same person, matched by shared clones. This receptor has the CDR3 CASSQEREGYEQYF. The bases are TGTGCCAGCAGCCAGGAGCGGGAGGGCTACGAGCAGTACTTC.